A single TCR beta chain is shown here with its context. The data were taken from a study of blood T cell repertoires in COVID-19. Study-level information: The United States, Italy and Spain were the sources of the acute and convalescent COVID-19 samples. T cells, B-cell-depleted T cells, or PBMCs provided the cDNA or gDNA that served as material.

Sequencing used immunoSEQ multiplex PCR; TCRdb keeps in-frame clones, though not all of them. Among about 64,000 clones listed, 65% to 80% were seen once. The CDR3 extends over 15 amino acids. With V trimmed by 4 bases and J by 5 bases, 10 bases remained unmatched. Per germline, CDR1 SGHTA and CDR2 FQGNSA. The chain recombines TRBV7-2 with TRBJ2-5; 7 bases agree with TRBD1. This receptor was obtained from a human donor in a cohort sampled during active COVID-19. Sequencing input: peripheral blood. The CDR3 here is CASSSMGQKMETQYF. The CDR3 DNA reads as TGTGCCAGCAGCTCAATGGGACAGAAAATGGAGACCCAGTACTTC.